This TCR beta chain was documented in a study of beta chain features in type 1 diabetes. Overall study results and limits: Significant though moderate, a shortening of TCRB CDR3s appeared in all four CD4+ subsets of Type 1 diabetes patients. Type 1 diabetes patients had VDJ junctions that carried fewer insertions and more deletions.

Points on this clone: Its specificity is unknown.

Cells sorted by CD45RO/CCR7/CD25/CD127/CD95/CD27 comprised CD4+ naive, central memory, regulatory and stem cell-like memory cells. Losses at the gene ends were 5 bases for V and 3 bases for J; bases not matched to a gene: 10. CDR3 size: 15 residues. The germline CDR1 and CDR2 sequences are SGHTA and FQGTGA. The sequenced template was cDNA made from the entire isolated RNA. Naive, central memory and regulatory T cell samples came to a mean of around 3.3 million reads. This table comes from immunoSEQ multiplex PCR, and its TCRdb copy is limited to in-frame clones, with some not included. The profile shows roughly 160,000 clones, approximately 7.8% of them singletons.

The sequenced material came from central memory CD4+ T cells from blood. The chain carries TRBV7-3 and TRBJ2-7; 7 bases map to TRBD1. The clonotype originates from a woman in her thirties or forties with type 1 diabetes. The CDR3 bases are TGTGCCAGCAGCCTCCAACAGGGGCCGTTCTACGAGCAGTACTTC. It translates to CASSLQQGPFYEQYF.